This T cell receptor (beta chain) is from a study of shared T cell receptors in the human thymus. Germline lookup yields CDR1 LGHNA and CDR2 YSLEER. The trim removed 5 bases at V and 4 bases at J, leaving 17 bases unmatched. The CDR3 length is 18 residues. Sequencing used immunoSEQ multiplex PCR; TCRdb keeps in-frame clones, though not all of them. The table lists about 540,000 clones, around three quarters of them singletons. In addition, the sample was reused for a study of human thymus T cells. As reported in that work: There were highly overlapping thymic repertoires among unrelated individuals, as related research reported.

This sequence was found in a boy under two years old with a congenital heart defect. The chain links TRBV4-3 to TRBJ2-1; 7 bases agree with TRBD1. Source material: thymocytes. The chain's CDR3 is CASSKICLRGPQYNEQFF. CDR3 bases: TGCGCCAGCAGCAAGATCTGTTTGAGGGGGCCCCAGTACAATGAGCAGTTCTTC.